This T cell receptor beta chain was recovered during a study of shared clonotypes between healthy human individuals. Genomic DNA from each subset was divided evenly over several immunoSEQ plates. Here immunoSEQ multiplex PCR was the method, and the copy in TCRdb shows in-frame clones only, minus some. The sample consists of around 79,000 clones, 60% to 80% of them appearing once. Regarding this clone: What it recognizes is unknown.

Overall study findings and caveats: The low donor count limited represented genetic and exposure-history diversity.

After removal of 4 bases from V and 5 bases from J, the junction contained 6 bases not matched to a gene. Germline V lookup: CDR1 SGHDN, CDR2 FVKESK. CDR3 length: 16 residues. The TCR originated in a man aged 25 to 40 in good health. V is TRBV14 and J is TRBJ2-5, with 14 bases identical to TRBD2. The specimen was memory CD8+ T cells sorted from blood. This sample's subset: CD45RO+ cells pooled with CCR7-negative TemRA cells. The CDR3 nucleotides read TGTGCCAGCAGCCGGGGACTAGCGGGAGAGGGGGAGACCCAGTACTTC. This translates into CASSRGLAGEGETQYF.